This T cell receptor beta chain comes out of a study of OX40 agonist ivuxolimab in advanced cancers. Study-wide context: At 0.01 to 10 mg/kg, ivuxolimab was administered intravenously to patients every 2 weeks.

Clones were sequenced by immunoSEQ multiplex PCR, and TCRdb holds only the in-frame ones, with some missing. The profile shows about 67,000 clones, around 83% of them singletons. Germline assignment: CDR1 SNHLY and CDR2 FYNNEI. CDR3 size: 16 residues. The J segment lost 0 bases and the V segment lost 2 bases, leaving 2 bases of the junction unmatched. V and J are TRBV2 and TRBJ2-2; 8 nucleotides agree with TRBD2. The sample consisted of CD4+ or CD8+ T cells sorted from blood, taken in a trial of the OX40 agonist ivuxolimab. The TCR comes from an adult with an advanced solid tumor such as melanoma, head and neck, liver or kidney cancer. CDR3 coding DNA: TGTGCCAGCAGTGAATGGGGACTAGCGAACACCGGGGAGCTGTTTTTT. Protein product: CASSEWGLANTGELFF.